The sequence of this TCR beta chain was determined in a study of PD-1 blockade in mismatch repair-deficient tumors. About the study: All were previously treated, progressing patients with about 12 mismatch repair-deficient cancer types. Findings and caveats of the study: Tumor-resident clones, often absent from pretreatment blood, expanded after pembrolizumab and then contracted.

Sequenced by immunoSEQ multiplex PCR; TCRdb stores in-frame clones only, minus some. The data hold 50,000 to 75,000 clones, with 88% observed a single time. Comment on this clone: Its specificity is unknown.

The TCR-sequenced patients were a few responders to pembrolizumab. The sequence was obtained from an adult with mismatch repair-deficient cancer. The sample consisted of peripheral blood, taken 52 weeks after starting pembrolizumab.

In DNA, the CDR3 is TGTGCCAGCAGTACGGACTGGATTAGCTACAATGAGCAGTTCTTC. It is translated as CASSTDWISYNEQFF. The rearrangement links TRBV6-5 to TRBJ2-1; D may be TRBD2 (5 bases). V was pared by 5 bases and J by 3 bases, with 14 bases between. The germline gives CDR1 MNHEY, CDR2 SVGAGI. The CDR3 consists of 15 residues.